Listed here are 13 T cell receptor beta chains from one sample, sequenced in a study of cytomegalovirus exposure and HLA in healthy donors. PCR primers comprised 60 Vbeta and 13 Jbeta primers. The assay was immunoSEQ multiplex PCR, and TCRdb's table has in-frame clones only and misses some. The sample contains some 90,000 clones, about 70% of which appear only once. The sample was PBMCs. The receptors were gathered from a woman in her 70s in good health and CMV-seropositive.

V gene TRBV27 combines with J gene TRBJ1-5; D not certain. Between the trimmed V and J ends, which lost 0 bases and 7 bases, there was a span of 7 bases. CDR3 length equals 13 residues. CDR1 and CDR2 from the germline V gene are MNHEY and SMNVEV (reference sequence). The CDR3 is CASSLSTGQPQHF. The CDR3 region has the DNA TGTGCCAGCAGTTTATCGACGGGACAGCCCCAGCATTTT.

This chain connects TRBV19 to TRBJ2-7, with a tentative D call TRBD1 (6 bases). CDR3 length: 15 residues. Deletions cut 4 bases from V and 3 bases from J, with 16 bases between. The V gene's germline CDR1 is LNHDA and CDR2 SQIVND (reference sequence). CDR3 loop: CASSTTTGGNYEQYF. The CDR3 DNA is TGTGCCAGTAGTACGACGACAGGTGGAAACTACGAGCAGTACTTC.

The V and J genes are TRBV15 and TRBJ1-3, with 10 bases that match TRBD1. In germline, CDR1 is LNHNV, CDR2 YYDKDF (reference sequence). This CDR3 has 14 residues. V was pared by 3 bases and J by 7 bases, with 3 bases of the junction left unmatched. CDR3 sequence (DNA): TGTGCCACCAGCAGGGGACAGGGGTTCAACACCATATATTTT. It translates to CATSRGQGFNTIYF. Full variable domain (rest looked up from reference TRBV15 and TRBJ1-3): DAMVIQNPRYQVTQFGKPVTLSCSQTLNHNVMYWYQQKSSQAPKLLFHYYDKDFNNEADTPDNFQSRRPNTSFCFLDIRSPGLGDTAMYLCATSRGQGFNTIYFGEGSWLTVV.

The chain links TRBV19 to TRBJ2-7; 8 positions agree with TRBD1. J was trimmed by 5 bases and V by 5 bases; bases with no gene match: 5. The CDR3 covers 13 residues. In germline, CDR1 is LNHDA, CDR2 SQIVND (reference sequence). CDR3 region: CASSGQGFDEQYF. The CDR3 coding sequence is TGTGCCAGTAGTGGACAGGGTTTCGACGAGCAGTACTTC.

This clone occurred a few times. J is TRBJ1-3 and V is TRBV7-6; TRBD1 matches 7 bases. V shed 5 bases and J 4 bases; nucleotides not matched to a gene: 14. Per the germline V gene, CDR1 is SGHVS and CDR2 is FNYEAQ. This CDR3 spans 17 amino acids. The CDR3 coding sequence is TGTGCCAGCAGCCCCGGACAGGACCGTTTGATGGGAAACACCATATATTTT. This translates into CASSPGQDRLMGNTIYF.

A single count supports this clone. CDR3 in amino acids: CASSSGTLNQPQHF. The CDR3 DNA reads as TGTGCCAGCAGCTCCGGGACACTCAATCAGCCCCAGCATTTT. The chain employs TRBV5-5 and TRBJ1-5; perhaps TRBD1 as D (6 bases). Trimming removed 3 bases from V and 3 bases from J, with 10 bases in between. The germline V gene encodes CDR1 SGHKS and CDR2 YYEKEE (reference sequence). This CDR3 spans 14 amino acids.

The CDR3 region has the DNA TGTGCCAGCAGCGTAGAGGCAGGGGGGTCCTACGAGCAGTACTTC. Its translation: CASSVEAGGSYEQYF. The chain uses TRBV9 and TRBJ2-7; D possibly corresponds to TRBD1 (7 bases). Germline V gene lookup returns CDR1 SGDLS and CDR2 YYNGEE. V was cut by 0 bases and J by 1 base, with 11 bases left in between. This CDR3 is built from 15 residues.

This clone was seen once. This chain links TRBV7-2 with TRBJ2-3, with a weak D call TRBD2 (5 bases). Looked up from germline, CDR1 is SGHTA and CDR2 is FQGNSA. The CDR3 runs to 14 residues. The V gene lost 1 base and the J gene lost 8 bases, with 13 bases spanning the gap. As DNA, the CDR3 is TGTGCCAGCAGCTTAGGGCGCGGGTCGGGTACGCAGTATTTT. This translates into CASSLGRGSGTQYF.

The chain employs TRBV11-3 and TRBJ2-7; D remains unclear. The CDR3 length is 14 residues. V dropped 1 base and J dropped 0 bases, with 7 bases sitting between them. Per the germline V gene, CDR1 is SGHNT and CDR2 is YENEEA. CDR3 DNA: TGTGCCAGCAGCTTAGGCAGGAACTCCTACGAGCAGTACTTC. This codes for CASSLGRNSYEQYF. Combining the CDR3 with reference TRBV11-3 and TRBJ2-7 gives the whole variable domain EAGVVQSPRYKIIEKKQPVAFWCNPISGHNTLYWYLQNLGQGPELLIRYENEEAVDDSQLPKDRFSAERLKGVDSTLKIQPAELGDSAVYLCASSLGRNSYEQYFGPGTRLTVT.

V and J are TRBV5-5 and TRBJ2-7; 8 positions agree with TRBD1. Germline CDR1 SGHKS, CDR2 YYEKEE (reference sequence). V trimming: 4 bases; J trimming: 0 bases; junction bases outside the gene matches: 0. The CDR3 has 13 residues. This CDR3 is CASSGTGSYEQYF. The CDR3 DNA reads TGTGCCAGCAGCGGGACAGGCTCCTACGAGCAGTACTTC.

J is TRBJ2-1 and V is TRBV7-3, with D maybe TRBD2 (5 bases). V shed 3 bases and J shed 9 bases, with 6 bases lying between them. Germline CDR1 is SGHTA and CDR2 is FQGTGA. The CDR3 has 11 residues. CDR3 nucleotide sequence: TGTGCCAGCAGCTTTGGGAGTGAGCAGTTCTTC. It translates to CASSFGSEQFF.

This clone occurred a few times. V usage is TRBV6-5 and J usage is TRBJ2-7; no clear D gene. This CDR3 has 13 amino acids. Germline V gene data show CDR1 as MNHEY and CDR2 as SVGAGI. Trimming cost V 0 bases and J 5 bases, with 8 bases left between them. The CDR3: CASSYSSSHEQYF. In DNA form, the CDR3 reads TGTGCCAGCAGTTACTCCAGTTCCCACGAGCAGTACTTC.

The rearrangement uses TRBV6-1 and TRBJ2-2, with D perhaps TRBD2 (5 bases). Per germline, CDR1 MNHNS and CDR2 SASEGT. V was pared by 2 bases and J by 5 bases, with 15 bases between. The CDR3 consists of 16 residues. The DNA for the CDR3 is TGTGCCAGCAGTGAAAGTATAGCCTCGGGGACCGGGGAGCTGTTTTTT. Its translation is CASSESIASGTGELFF.